The clone carrying this T cell receptor (beta chain) was found many times. The sample comes from a study of T cells in Graves' hyperthyroidism and ophthalmopathy. Amplified TCR beta CDR3 regions came from RNA transcripts. A first-round RT-PCR of the TCR CDR3 used the HTBI primer set. Using its own MiXCR run on the multiplex PCR reads, TCRdb lists one record per CDR3 protein. This repertoire shows about 360,000 distinct CDR3 sequences, about 13% found once; its top ten account for 9.2%. There are 15 residues in the CDR3. Trimming took off 6 bases at V and 0 bases at J, with 14 bases between the two ends. In germline, CDR1 is KGHSH, CDR2 LQKENI.

Specimen: blood. The sequence came from a young woman with Graves' hyperthyroidism. This chain links TRBV18 with TRBJ1-1; D is possibly TRBD1 (5 bases). The CDR3 reads CASSLTDRLNTEAFF. The DNA for the CDR3 is TGTGCCAGCTCCCTCACCGACAGATTGAACACTGAAGCTTTCTTT.